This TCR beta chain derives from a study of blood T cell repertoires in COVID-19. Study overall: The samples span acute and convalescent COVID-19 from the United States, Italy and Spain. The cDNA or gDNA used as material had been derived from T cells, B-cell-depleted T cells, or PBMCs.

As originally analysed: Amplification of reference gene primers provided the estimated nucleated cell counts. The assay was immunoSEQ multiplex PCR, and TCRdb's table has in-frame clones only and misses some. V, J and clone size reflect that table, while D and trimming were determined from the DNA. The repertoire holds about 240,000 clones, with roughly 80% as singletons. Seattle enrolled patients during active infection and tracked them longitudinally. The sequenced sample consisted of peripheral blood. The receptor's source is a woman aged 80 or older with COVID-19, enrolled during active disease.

The CDR3 DNA sequence: TGTGCCAGCAGCTTGGGACTAGCGGGCCCCATCCAAGAGACCCAGTACTTC. Translated: CASSLGLAGPIQETQYF. V and J are TRBV11-3 and TRBJ2-5; 12 bases align to TRBD2. CDR1 and CDR2 (germline): SGHNT, YENEEA. Losses at the gene ends were 3 bases for V and 1 base for J; bases not matched to a gene: 6. The CDR3 length is 17 residues.